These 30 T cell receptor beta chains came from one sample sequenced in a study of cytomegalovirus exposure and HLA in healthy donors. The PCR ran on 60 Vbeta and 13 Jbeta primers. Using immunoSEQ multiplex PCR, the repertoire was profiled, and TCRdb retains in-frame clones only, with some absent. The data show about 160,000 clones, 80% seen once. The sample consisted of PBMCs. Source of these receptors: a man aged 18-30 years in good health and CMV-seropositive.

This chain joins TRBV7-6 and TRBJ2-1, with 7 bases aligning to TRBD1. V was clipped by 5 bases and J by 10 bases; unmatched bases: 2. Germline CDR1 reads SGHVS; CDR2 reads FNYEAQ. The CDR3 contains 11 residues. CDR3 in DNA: TGTGCCAGCAGCCTGGGACAGGAGCAGTTCTTC. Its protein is CASSLGQEQFF.

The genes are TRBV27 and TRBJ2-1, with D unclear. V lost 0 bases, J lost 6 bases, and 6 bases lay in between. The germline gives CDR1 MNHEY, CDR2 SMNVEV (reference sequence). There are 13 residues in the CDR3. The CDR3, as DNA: TGTGCCAGCAGTTTATCTTTTCGCAATGAGCAGTTCTTC. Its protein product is CASSLSFRNEQFF.

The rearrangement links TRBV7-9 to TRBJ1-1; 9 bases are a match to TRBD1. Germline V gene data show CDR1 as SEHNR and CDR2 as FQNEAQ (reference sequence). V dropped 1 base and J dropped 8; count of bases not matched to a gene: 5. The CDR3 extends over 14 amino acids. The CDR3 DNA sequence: TGTGCCAGCAGCTTAGGGTCGACAGGGGGAGAAGCTTTCTTT. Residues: CASSLGSTGGEAFF. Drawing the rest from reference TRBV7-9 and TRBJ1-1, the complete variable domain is DTGVSQNPRHKITKRGQNVTFRCDPISEHNRLYWYRQTLGQGPEFLTYFQNEAQLEKSRLLSDRFSAERPKGSFSTLEIQRTEQGDSAMYLCASSLGSTGGEAFFGQGTRLTVV.

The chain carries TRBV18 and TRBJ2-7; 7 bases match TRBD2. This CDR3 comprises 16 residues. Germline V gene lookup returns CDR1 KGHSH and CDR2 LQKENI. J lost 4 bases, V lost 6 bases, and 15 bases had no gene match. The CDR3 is CASSQQPRDYLYEQYF. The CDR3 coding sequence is TGTGCCAGCTCCCAGCAACCCCGGGACTACCTATACGAGCAGTACTTC.

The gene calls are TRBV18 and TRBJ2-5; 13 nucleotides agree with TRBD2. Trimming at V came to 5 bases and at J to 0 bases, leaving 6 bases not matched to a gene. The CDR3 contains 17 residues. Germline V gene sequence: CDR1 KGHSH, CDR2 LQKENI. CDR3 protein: CASSGLAGEGYQETQYF. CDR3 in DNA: TGTGCCAGCTCAGGACTAGCGGGAGAGGGATACCAAGAGACCCAGTACTTC.

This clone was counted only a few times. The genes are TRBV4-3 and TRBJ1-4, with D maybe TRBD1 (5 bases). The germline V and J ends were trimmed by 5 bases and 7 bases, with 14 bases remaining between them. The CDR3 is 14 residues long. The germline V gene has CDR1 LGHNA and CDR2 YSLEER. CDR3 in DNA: TGCGCCAGCAGCTTGGGGCAGTTTCCTGAAAAACTGTTTTTT. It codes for CASSLGQFPEKLFF.

The CDR3 spells CASSWADTTNSYEQYF. The CDR3 DNA sequence: TGCGCCAGCAGCTGGGCGGACACAACCAACTCCTACGAGCAGTACTTC. The chain has TRBV5-1 and TRBJ2-5, with D maybe TRBD1 (5 bases). Gene TRBJ2-7 matches the end of the DNA better, so the J call may be wrong. The CDR3 spans 16 residues. CDR1 is SGHRS, CDR2 YFSETQ, per germline.

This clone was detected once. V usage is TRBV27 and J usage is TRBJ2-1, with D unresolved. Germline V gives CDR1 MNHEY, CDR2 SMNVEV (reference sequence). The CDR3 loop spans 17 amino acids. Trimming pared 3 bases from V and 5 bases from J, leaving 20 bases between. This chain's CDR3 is CASSFRVERLSDNEQFF. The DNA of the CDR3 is TGTGCCAGCAGTTTCCGGGTTGAGAGGTTGAGCGACAATGAGCAGTTCTTC.

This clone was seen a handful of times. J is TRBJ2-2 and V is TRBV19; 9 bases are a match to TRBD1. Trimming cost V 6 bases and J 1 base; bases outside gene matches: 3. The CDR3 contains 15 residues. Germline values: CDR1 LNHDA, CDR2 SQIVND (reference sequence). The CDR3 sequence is CASRPGQGNTGELFF. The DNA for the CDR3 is TGTGCCAGTAGGCCGGGACAGGGGAACACCGGGGAGCTGTTTTTT.

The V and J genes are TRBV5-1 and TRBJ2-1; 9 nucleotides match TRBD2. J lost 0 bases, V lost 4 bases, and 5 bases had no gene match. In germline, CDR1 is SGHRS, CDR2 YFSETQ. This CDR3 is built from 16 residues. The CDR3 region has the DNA TGCGCCAGCAGCGAAGGTAGCGGGAGCTCCTACAATGAGCAGTTCTTC. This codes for CASSEGSGSSYNEQFF.

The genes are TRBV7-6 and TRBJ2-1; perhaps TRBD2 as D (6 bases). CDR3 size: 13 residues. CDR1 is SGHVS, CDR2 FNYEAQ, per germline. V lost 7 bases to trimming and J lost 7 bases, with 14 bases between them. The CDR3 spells CASTAGPLNEQFF. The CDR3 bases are TGTGCCAGCACCGCGGGACCGCTAAATGAGCAGTTCTTC.

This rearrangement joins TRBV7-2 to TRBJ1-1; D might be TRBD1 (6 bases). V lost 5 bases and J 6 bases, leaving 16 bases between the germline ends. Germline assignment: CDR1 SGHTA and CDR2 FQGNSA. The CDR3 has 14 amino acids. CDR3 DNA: TGTGCCAGCAGCCTATCCCAGGGGAGATCTGAAGCTTTCTTT. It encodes CASSLSQGRSEAFF.

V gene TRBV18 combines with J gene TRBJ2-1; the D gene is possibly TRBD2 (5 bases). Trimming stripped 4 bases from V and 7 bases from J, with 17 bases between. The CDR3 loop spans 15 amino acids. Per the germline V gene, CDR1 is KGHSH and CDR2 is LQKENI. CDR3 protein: CASSQPPQGRNEQFF. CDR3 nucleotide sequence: TGTGCCAGCTCACAACCGCCCCAAGGGAGAAATGAGCAGTTCTTC.

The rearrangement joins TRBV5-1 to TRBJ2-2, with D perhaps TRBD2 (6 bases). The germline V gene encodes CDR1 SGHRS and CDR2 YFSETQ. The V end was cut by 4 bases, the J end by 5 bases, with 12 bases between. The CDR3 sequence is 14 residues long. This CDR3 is CASSRPGTTGELFF. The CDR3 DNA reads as TGCGCCAGCAGCCGTCCAGGGACTACCGGGGAGCTGTTTTTT.

CDR3 bases: TGCGCCAGCAGCCAACACACCTCAAACTATGGCTACACCTTC. It encodes CASSQHTSNYGYTF. The V and J genes are TRBV4-1 and TRBJ1-2; D is ambiguous. The CDR3 spans 14 residues. The germline V gene encodes CDR1 MGHRA and CDR2 YSYEKL. V shed 2 bases and J shed 2 bases, with 9 bases lying between them.

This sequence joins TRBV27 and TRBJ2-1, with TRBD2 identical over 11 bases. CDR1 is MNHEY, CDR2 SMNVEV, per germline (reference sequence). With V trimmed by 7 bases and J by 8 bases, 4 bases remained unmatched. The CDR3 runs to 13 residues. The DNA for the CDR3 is TGTGCCAGCACTAGCGGGAGGTCTTATGAGCAGTTCTTC. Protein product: CASTSGRSYEQFF.

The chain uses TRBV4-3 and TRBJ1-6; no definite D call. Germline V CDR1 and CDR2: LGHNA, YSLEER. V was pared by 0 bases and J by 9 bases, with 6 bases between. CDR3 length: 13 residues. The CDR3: CASSQDLISPLHF. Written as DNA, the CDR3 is TGCGCCAGCAGCCAAGATTTAATTTCACCCCTCCACTTT.

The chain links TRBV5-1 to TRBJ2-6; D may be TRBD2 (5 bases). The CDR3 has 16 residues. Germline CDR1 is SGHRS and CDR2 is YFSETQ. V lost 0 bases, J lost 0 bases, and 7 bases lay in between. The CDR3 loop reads CASSLVGVSGANVLTF. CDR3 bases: TGCGCCAGCAGCTTGGTGGGAGTCTCTGGGGCCAACGTCCTGACTTTC.

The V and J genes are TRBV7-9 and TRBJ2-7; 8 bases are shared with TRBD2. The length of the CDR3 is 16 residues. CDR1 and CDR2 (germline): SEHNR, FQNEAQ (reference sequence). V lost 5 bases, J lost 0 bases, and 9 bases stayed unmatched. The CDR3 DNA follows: TGTGCCAGCAGCCCGGGGACTAGTGGGGTCTCCTACGAGCAGTACTTC. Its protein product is CASSPGTSGVSYEQYF.

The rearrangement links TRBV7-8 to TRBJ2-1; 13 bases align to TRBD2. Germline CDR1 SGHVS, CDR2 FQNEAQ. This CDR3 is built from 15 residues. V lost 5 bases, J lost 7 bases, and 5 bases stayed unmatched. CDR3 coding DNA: TGTGCCAGCAGCCAAACTAGCGGGAGGGTAAATGAGCAGTTCTTC. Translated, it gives CASSQTSGRVNEQFF.

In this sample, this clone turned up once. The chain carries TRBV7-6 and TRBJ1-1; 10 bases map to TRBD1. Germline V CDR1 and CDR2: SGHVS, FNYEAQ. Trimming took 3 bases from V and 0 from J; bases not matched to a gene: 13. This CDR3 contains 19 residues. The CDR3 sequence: CASSFLDSDRGIMNTEAFF. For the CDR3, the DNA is TGTGCCAGCAGCTTTCTTGATTCGGACAGGGGGATCATGAACACTGAAGCTTTCTTT. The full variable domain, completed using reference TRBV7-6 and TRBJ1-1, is GAGVSQSPRYKVTKRGQDVALRCDPISGHVSLYWYRQALGQGPEFLTYFNYEAQQDKSGLPNDRFSAERPEGSISTLTIQRTEQRDSAMYRCASSFLDSDRGIMNTEAFFGQGTRLTVV.

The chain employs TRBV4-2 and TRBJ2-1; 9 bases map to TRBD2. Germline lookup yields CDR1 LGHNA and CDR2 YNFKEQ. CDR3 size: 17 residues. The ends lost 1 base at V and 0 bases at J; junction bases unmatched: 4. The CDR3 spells CASSQGAGGSSYNEQFF. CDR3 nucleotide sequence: TGTGCCAGCAGCCAAGGGGCGGGGGGGAGCTCCTACAATGAGCAGTTCTTC.

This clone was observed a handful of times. The CDR3 region has the DNA TGCGCCAGCAGCTGGACAGGGGGCGCAGATACGCAGTATTTT. This codes for CASSWTGGADTQYF. The chain combines TRBV5-1 with TRBJ2-3, with 11 bases fitting TRBD1. The CDR3 is 14 residues long. V trimming: 3 bases; J trimming: 4 bases; junction bases outside the gene matches: 1. Germline V gives CDR1 SGHRS, CDR2 YFSETQ.

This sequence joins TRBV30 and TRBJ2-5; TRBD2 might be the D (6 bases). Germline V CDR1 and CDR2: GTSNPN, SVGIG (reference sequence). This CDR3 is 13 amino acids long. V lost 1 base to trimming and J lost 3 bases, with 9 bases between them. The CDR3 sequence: CAWSGWGEETQYF. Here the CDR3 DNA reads TGTGCCTGGAGTGGATGGGGGGAAGAGACCCAGTACTTC.

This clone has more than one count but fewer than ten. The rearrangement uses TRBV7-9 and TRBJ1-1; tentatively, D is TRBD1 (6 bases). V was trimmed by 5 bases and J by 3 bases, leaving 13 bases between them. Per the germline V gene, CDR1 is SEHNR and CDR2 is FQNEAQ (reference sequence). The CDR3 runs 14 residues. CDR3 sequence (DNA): TGTGCCAGCAGCGCCCGGGACACCTACACTGAAGCTTTCTTT. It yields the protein CASSARDTYTEAFF.

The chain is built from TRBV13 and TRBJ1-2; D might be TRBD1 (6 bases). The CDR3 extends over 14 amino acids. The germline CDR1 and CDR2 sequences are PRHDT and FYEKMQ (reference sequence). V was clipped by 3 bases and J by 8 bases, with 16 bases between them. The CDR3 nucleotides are TGTGCCAGCAGCTTTGGGCAGGGGCTTAACGGCTACACCTTC. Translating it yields CASSFGQGLNGYTF. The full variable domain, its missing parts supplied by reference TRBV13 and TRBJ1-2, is AAGVIQSPRHLIKEKRETATLKCYPIPRHDTVYWYQQGPGQDPQFLISFYEKMQSDKGSIPDRFSAQQFSDYHSELNMSSLELGDSALYFCASSFGQGLNGYTFGSGTRLTVV.

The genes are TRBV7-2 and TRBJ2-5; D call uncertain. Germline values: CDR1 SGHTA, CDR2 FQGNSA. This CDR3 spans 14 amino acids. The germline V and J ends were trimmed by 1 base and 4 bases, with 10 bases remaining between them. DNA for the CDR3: TGTGCCAGCAGCTTAGTGTCGAGGAGAGAGACCCAGTACTTC. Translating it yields CASSLVSRRETQYF. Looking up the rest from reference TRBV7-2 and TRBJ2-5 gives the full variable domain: GAGVSQSPSNKVTEKGKDVELRCDPISGHTALYWYRQSLGQGLEFLIYFQGNSAPDKSGLPSDRFSAERTGGSVSTLTIQRTQQEDSAVYLCASSLVSRRETQYFGPGTRLLVL.

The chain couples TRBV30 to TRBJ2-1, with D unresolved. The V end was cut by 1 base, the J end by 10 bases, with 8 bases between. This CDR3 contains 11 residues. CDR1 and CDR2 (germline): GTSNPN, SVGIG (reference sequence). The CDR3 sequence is CAWSGSEEQFF. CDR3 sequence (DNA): TGTGCCTGGAGTGGGAGCGAAGAGCAGTTCTTC. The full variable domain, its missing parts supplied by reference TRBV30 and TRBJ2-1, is SQTIHQWPATLVQPVGSPLSLECTVEGTSNPNLYWYRQAAGRGLQLLFYSVGIGQISSEVPQNLSASRPQDRQFILSSKKLLLSDSGFYLCAWSGSEEQFFGPGTRLTVL.

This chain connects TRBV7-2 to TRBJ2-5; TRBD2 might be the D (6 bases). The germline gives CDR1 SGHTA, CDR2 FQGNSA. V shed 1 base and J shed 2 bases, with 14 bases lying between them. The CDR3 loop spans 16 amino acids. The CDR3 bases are TGTGCCAGCAGCTTAGGAGTAGTGGGGGGTCAAGAGACCCAGTACTTC. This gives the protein CASSLGVVGGQETQYF.

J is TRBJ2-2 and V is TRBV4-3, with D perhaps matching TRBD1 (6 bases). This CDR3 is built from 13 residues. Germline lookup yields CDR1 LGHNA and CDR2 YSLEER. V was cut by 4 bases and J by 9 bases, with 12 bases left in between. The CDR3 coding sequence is TGCGCCAGCAGCCGAGAACAGGGAAGGGAGCTGTTTTTT. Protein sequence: CASSREQGRELFF.